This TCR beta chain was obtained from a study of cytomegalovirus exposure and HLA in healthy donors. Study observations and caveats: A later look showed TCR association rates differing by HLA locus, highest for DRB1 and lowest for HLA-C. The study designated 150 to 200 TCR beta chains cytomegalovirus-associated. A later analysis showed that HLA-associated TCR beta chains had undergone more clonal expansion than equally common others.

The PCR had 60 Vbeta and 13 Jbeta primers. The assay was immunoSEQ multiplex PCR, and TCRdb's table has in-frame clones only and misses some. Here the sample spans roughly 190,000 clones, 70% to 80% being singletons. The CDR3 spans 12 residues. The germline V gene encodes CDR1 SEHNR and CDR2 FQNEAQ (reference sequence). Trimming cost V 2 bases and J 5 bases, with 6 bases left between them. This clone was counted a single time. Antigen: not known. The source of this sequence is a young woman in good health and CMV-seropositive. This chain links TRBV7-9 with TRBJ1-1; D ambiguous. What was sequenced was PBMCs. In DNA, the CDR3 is TGTGCCAGCAGCTTACGGGAAACTGAAGCTTTCTTT. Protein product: CASSLRETEAFF. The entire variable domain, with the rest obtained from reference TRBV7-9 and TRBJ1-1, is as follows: DTGVSQNPRHKITKRGQNVTFRCDPISEHNRLYWYRQTLGQGPEFLTYFQNEAQLEKSRLLSDRFSAERPKGSFSTLEIQRTEQGDSAMYLCASSLRETEAFFGQGTRLTVV.